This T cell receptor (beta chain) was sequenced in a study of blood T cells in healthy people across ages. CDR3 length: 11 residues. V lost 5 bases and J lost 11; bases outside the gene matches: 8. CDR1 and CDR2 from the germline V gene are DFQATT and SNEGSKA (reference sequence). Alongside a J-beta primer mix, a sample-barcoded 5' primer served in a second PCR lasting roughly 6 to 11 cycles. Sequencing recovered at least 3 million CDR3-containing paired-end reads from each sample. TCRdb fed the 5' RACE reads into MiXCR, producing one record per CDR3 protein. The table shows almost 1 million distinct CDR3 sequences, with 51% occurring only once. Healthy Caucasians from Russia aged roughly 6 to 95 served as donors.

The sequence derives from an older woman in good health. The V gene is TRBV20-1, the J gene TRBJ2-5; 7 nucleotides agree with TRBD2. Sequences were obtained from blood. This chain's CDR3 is CSAGGGNEQYF. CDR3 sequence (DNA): TGCAGTGCTGGGGGGGGGAATGAGCAGTACTTC.